What follows are 28 T cell receptor beta chains derived from one specimen sequenced in a study of CD8 T cells in ankylosing spondylitis. Via MiXCR, TCRdb re-called the 5' RACE reads, giving one row per CDR3 protein. Of about 88,000 distinct CDR3 sequences listed, around 30% are singletons. Sequenced material: blood, either unsorted or a sorted T cell fraction (not recorded which). The source of these receptors is a male donor with ankylosing spondylitis or in good health (not recorded which).

This chain links TRBV3-1 with TRBJ2-1; 8 bases agree with TRBD2. The germline V gene encodes CDR1 LGHDT and CDR2 YNNKEL (reference sequence). This CDR3 is built from 18 residues. V gave up 3 bases and J gave up 0 bases; unmatched junction bases: 10. CDR3 amino acids: CASSQTSIAGFSYNEQFF. The CDR3 DNA reads as TGTGCCAGCAGCCAGACATCCATAGCGGGGTTCTCCTACAATGAGCAGTTCTTC.

By sample fraction, this clonotype is large. The J gene is TRBJ2-7, the V gene TRBV5-1; the D gene could be TRBD1 or TRBD2 (5 bases each). The CDR3 covers 13 residues. V shed 5 bases and J shed 1 base, with 10 bases lying between them. Germline-derived CDR1 and CDR2 are SGHRS and YFSETQ. The CDR3 nucleotides are TGCGCCAGCAGTGGGACGGTTTCCTACGAGCAGTACTTC. Translating gives CASSGTVSYEQYF. The full variable domain, rest sourced from reference TRBV5-1 and TRBJ2-7, is KAGVTQTPRYLIKTRGQQVTLSCSPISGHRSVSWYQQTPGQGLQFLFEYFSETQRNKGNFPGRFSGRQFSNSRSEMNVSTLELGDSALYLCASSGTVSYEQYFGPGTRLTVT.

This clonotype has more than one count but fewer than ten. The chain uses TRBV5-1 and TRBJ2-1; 10 bases are a match to TRBD1. V dropped 2 bases and J dropped 8; count of bases not matched to a gene: 10. CDR3 length equals 16 residues. Germline values: CDR1 SGHRS, CDR2 YFSETQ. This chain's CDR3 is CASSFATGGILYEQFF. Here the CDR3 DNA reads TGCGCCAGCAGCTTCGCGACAGGGGGCATTCTTTATGAGCAGTTCTTC.

This chain connects TRBV19 to TRBJ2-7; a possible D gene is TRBD2 (5 bases). The CDR3 consists of 15 residues. The germline V gene has CDR1 LNHDA and CDR2 SQIVND (reference sequence). V was trimmed by 1 base and J by 3 bases, leaving 13 bases between them. The CDR3 here is CASSIVAEGYYEQYF. CDR3 sequence (DNA): TGTGCCAGTAGTATAGTGGCCGAGGGATACTACGAGCAGTACTTC.

The V gene is TRBV5-1, the J gene TRBJ1-5; D remains ambiguous. Germline V lookup: CDR1 SGHRS, CDR2 YFSETQ. The CDR3 consists of 14 residues. The V and J ends lost 0 bases and 7 bases respectively, with 11 bases between them. CDR3 amino acids: CASSLEWGRQPQHF. CDR3 sequence (DNA): TGCGCCAGCAGCTTGGAGTGGGGTAGGCAGCCCCAGCATTTT.

In its sample, this clonotype was seen a few times. The chain has TRBV29-1 and TRBJ1-1; no clear D. This CDR3 has 15 amino acids. CDR1 and CDR2 (germline): SQVTM, ANQGSEA. The V end was cut by 5 bases, the J end by 0 bases, with 16 bases between. CDR3 loop: CSVFRLAVMNTEAFF. In nucleotides, the CDR3 is TGCAGCGTTTTTAGGCTGGCGGTCATGAACACTGAAGCTTTCTTT.

The chain carries TRBV5-6 and TRBJ1-5; 11 bases are shared with TRBD1. The germline CDR1 and CDR2 sequences are SGHDT and YYEEEE. This CDR3 spans 16 amino acids. Trimming at V came to 4 bases and at J to 4 bases, leaving 7 bases not matched to a gene. The CDR3 bases are TGTGCCAGCAGCCGATGGACAGGGGGCGCGAATCAGCCCCAGCATTTT. Protein: CASSRWTGGANQPQHF.

The CDR3 region is CASSLMGTDTEAFF. The CDR3 coding sequence is TGCGCCAGCAGCTTGATGGGAACGGACACTGAAGCTTTCTTT. The rearrangement uses TRBV5-1 and TRBJ1-1, with no clear D. This CDR3 is built from 14 residues. Looked up from germline, CDR1 is SGHRS and CDR2 is YFSETQ. The V end was cut by 1 base, the J end by 3 bases, with 10 bases between.

This clonotype was seen a single time. J is TRBJ1-2 and V is TRBV7-2; D might be TRBD1 (5 bases). Germline V gene sequence: CDR1 SGHTA, CDR2 FQGNSA. V shed 4 bases and J shed 4 bases, with 16 bases lying between them. CDR3 length: 15 amino acids. CDR3 DNA: TGTGCCAGCAGCTCCCCACAGGAGCAGCCCTATGGCTACACCTTC. Translating gives CASSSPQEQPYGYTF. Supplemented by reference TRBV7-2 and TRBJ1-2, the full variable domain reads GAGVSQSPSNKVTEKGKDVELRCDPISGHTALYWYRQSLGQGLEFLIYFQGNSAPDKSGLPSDRFSAERTGGSVSTLTIQRTQQEDSAVYLCASSSPQEQPYGYTFGSGTRLTVV.

The rearrangement uses TRBV5-1 and TRBJ1-2, with 7 bases lining up with TRBD1. In germline, CDR1 is SGHRS, CDR2 YFSETQ. J lost 3 bases, V lost 3 bases, and 8 bases had no gene match. This CDR3 spans 15 amino acids. CDR3 in amino acids: CASSSGTAGDYGYTF. The CDR3 DNA reads TGCGCCAGCAGCTCCGGGACAGCTGGCGACTATGGCTACACCTTC.

This clonotype was seen a handful of times. The chain combines TRBV20-1 with TRBJ1-2; perhaps TRBD1 as D (5 bases). The CDR3 consists of 13 residues. The V gene's germline CDR1 is DFQATT and CDR2 SNEGSKA (reference sequence). Trimming took 0 bases from V and 3 from J, leaving 8 bases between them. The CDR3: CSAREGGDYGYTF. CDR3 sequence (DNA): TGCAGTGCTAGAGAGGGGGGGGACTATGGCTACACCTTC.

The CDR3 sequence: CASSFVDTDTQYF. DNA for the CDR3: TGTGCCAGCAGTTTTGTAGACACAGATACGCAGTATTTT. This chain uses TRBV12-3 or TRBV12-4 with TRBJ2-3; D unclear. The CDR3 runs 13 residues. The V and J ends lost 3 bases and 2 bases respectively, with 6 bases between them.

This chain joins TRBV6-1 and TRBJ1-5, with D perhaps TRBD1 (5 bases). V dropped 2 bases and J dropped 5 bases, with 10 bases sitting between them. Germline V gives CDR1 MNHNS, CDR2 SASEGT. The CDR3 totals 14 residues. The CDR3 reads CASSERGDDQPQHF. The CDR3 nucleotides read TGTGCCAGCAGTGAACGGGGCGACGATCAGCCCCAGCATTTT.

J is TRBJ2-3 and V is TRBV6-1, with D maybe TRBD1 (5 bases). Germline V gene sequence: CDR1 MNHNS, CDR2 SASEGT. CDR3 length equals 14 residues. Deletions cut 6 bases from V and 0 bases from J, with 10 bases between. CDR3 protein: CASRGDSSTDTQYF. CDR3 in DNA: TGTGCCAGCAGAGGGGATTCTAGCACAGATACGCAGTATTTT.

This clonotype has a handful of counts. V usage is TRBV4-1 and J usage is TRBJ2-3; the match to TRBD2 covers 14 bases. V lost 0 bases and J lost 4; bases outside the gene matches: 3. The CDR3 is 17 residues long. Per the germline V gene, CDR1 is MGHRA and CDR2 is YSYEKL. The CDR3 DNA is TGCGCCAGCAGCCAAGAAGGACTAGCGGGAGGTGCAGATACGCAGTATTTT. Protein product: CASSQEGLAGGADTQYF.

This clonotype was counted a few times. This chain uses TRBV3-1 with TRBJ1-1; 7 bases align to TRBD1. This CDR3 contains 16 residues. From germline, CDR1 is LGHDT and CDR2 YNNKEL (reference sequence). Trimming at V came to 4 bases and at J to 1 base, leaving 9 bases not matched to a gene. CDR3 nucleotide sequence: TGTGCCAGCAGCCCATTACGACAGGGTAAGAACACTGAAGCTTTCTTT. It specifies CASSPLRQGKNTEAFF.

The rearrangement links TRBV12-5 to TRBJ2-1, with 15 bases matching TRBD2. The CDR3 loop spans 16 amino acids. V lost 5 bases and J lost 7; bases outside the gene matches: 6. Germline assignment: CDR1 LGHNT and CDR2 FRNRAP. The CDR3 region has the DNA TGTGCTAGTGGTCCAGGACTAGCGGGAGGGGGGAATGAGCAGTTCTTC. It translates to CASGPGLAGGGNEQFF.

This chain connects TRBV9 to TRBJ2-1; D unclear. V lost 0 bases and J lost 2, with 9 bases in between. The CDR3 runs to 15 residues. CDR1 is SGDLS, CDR2 YYNGEE, per germline. CDR3 coding DNA: TGTGCCAGCAGCGTAGAGGGTTTTCCCTACAATGAGCAGTTCTTC. This sequence encodes CASSVEGFPYNEQFF.

A remark on this clonotype: One junction end disagrees with the germline gene, perhaps due to a read error. The rearrangement links TRBV12-3 or TRBV12-4 to TRBJ2-5; TRBD1 matches at 7 bases. This CDR3 has 16 residues. The chain's CDR3 is CASSLRNWDSQESQYF. The DNA for the CDR3 is TGTGCCAGCAGTCTCCGGAACTGGGACAGCCAAGAGAGCCAGTACTTC.

This clonotype was counted only a few times. The chain links TRBV15 to TRBJ2-3; no clear D. The CDR3 is 13 residues long. V lost 0 bases and J 6 bases, leaving 7 bases between the germline ends. Looked up from germline, CDR1 is LNHNV and CDR2 is YYDKDF (reference sequence). DNA of the CDR3: TGTGCCACCAGCAGAGATACCCGGGATACGCAGTATTTT. This translates into CATSRDTRDTQYF.

This clonotype was seen a handful of times. The chain employs TRBV10-3 and TRBJ2-5; D is possibly TRBD1 (6 bases). The CDR3 consists of 15 residues. V lost 8 bases and J lost 3, with 19 bases in between. CDR1 is ENHRY and CDR2 is SYGVKD in the germline V gene. The CDR3 loop reads CAIQMDRSKEETQYF. The CDR3 DNA reads as TGTGCCATCCAGATGGACAGATCCAAAGAAGAGACCCAGTACTTC.

CDR3 nucleotide sequence: TGTGCCATCAGTGACTCACTGGGCACAGATACGCAGTATTTT. Amino acid sequence: CAISDSLGTDTQYF. The chain uses TRBV10-3 and TRBJ2-3, with unresolved D. Germline V gene lookup returns CDR1 ENHRY and CDR2 SYGVKD. The length of the CDR3 is 14 residues. The ends were cut back, 3 bases at V and 1 base at J, with 8 bases in the middle.

On this clonotype: As the CDR3 is not closed by the conserved phenylalanine or tryptophan, this likely results from a read error. The chain has TRBV29-1 and TRBJ2-1, with 10 nucleotides matching TRBD2. CDR1 and CDR2 (germline): SQVTM, ANQGSEA. With V trimmed by 3 bases and J by 13 bases, 12 bases remained unmatched. This CDR3 is built from 14 residues. The CDR3 region is CSVDTSGVVSQQFL. Written as DNA, the CDR3 is TGCAGCGTTGACACTAGCGGGGTTGTTAGTCAACAGTTCTTG.

V is TRBV7-9 and J is TRBJ2-5, with D possibly TRBD2 on 5 matching bases. The CDR3 is 13 amino acids. CDR1 is SEHNR, CDR2 FQNEAQ, per germline (reference sequence). V dropped 11 bases and J dropped 5 bases, with 18 bases sitting between them. In DNA form, the CDR3 reads TGTGCCGCGATTCCGGTCAGGAGGGAGACCCAGTACTTC. Protein: CAAIPVRRETQYF.

This clonotype has more than one count but fewer than ten. The chain carries TRBV27 and TRBJ2-3; 8 nucleotides line up with TRBD1. V was clipped by 5 bases and J by 3 bases; unmatched bases: 10. CDR3 length: 16 amino acids. The germline CDR1 and CDR2 sequences are MNHEY and SMNVEV (reference sequence). The CDR3 DNA reads TGTGCCAGCAGTCAAATCCAGGGGGCAGGGACAGATACGCAGTATTTT. This codes for CASSQIQGAGTDTQYF.

This clonotype has more than one count but fewer than ten. This rearrangement joins TRBV5-1 to TRBJ2-5, with D possibly being TRBD2 (6 bases). Germline V CDR1 and CDR2: SGHRS, YFSETQ. CDR3 length: 13 amino acids. V lost 10 bases and J lost 1, with 14 bases in between. CDR3 amino acids: CAARREPQETQYF. As DNA, the CDR3 is TGCGCCGCCCGCCGGGAGCCCCAAGAGACCCAGTACTTC.

V and J are TRBV7-9 and TRBJ1-2; 7 bases are a match to TRBD1. V gave up 2 bases and J gave up 7 bases; unmatched junction bases: 10. Germline lookup yields CDR1 SEHNR and CDR2 FQNEAQ (reference sequence). The CDR3 is 15 amino acids. CDR3 protein: CASSLKTGVFGGYTF. The CDR3 DNA reads as TGTGCCAGCAGCTTAAAAACAGGGGTATTTGGTGGCTACACCTTC.

The V and J genes are TRBV9 and TRBJ2-3, with 10 positions matching TRBD2. V shed 4 bases, J shed 5 bases, and the junction held 13 bases outside the gene matches. Germline V gene data show CDR1 as SGDLS and CDR2 as YYNGEE. The CDR3 runs 17 residues. CDR3 sequence (DNA): TGTGCCAGCAGCCTACCCTTTGCTAGCGGGAGAGGAGATACGCAGTATTTT. Its translation is CASSLPFASGRGDTQYF.